Listed here are 12 T cell receptor beta chains from one sample, sequenced in a study of T cell repertoires in cytomegalovirus infection. TCRdb passed the reads through MiXCR, listing each CDR3 protein once. The sample lists about 330,000 distinct CDR3 sequences, roughly a third occurring once. Their antigens are not known. Specimen: cultured PBMCs, collected from culture after CMV antigen stimulation. These receptors came from a human donor in good health (CMV status not recorded). Some clones in this sample may be carry-over from other donors' samples.

Written as DNA, the CDR3 is TGTGCCAGCAGCCAAGATATCCAGCGGGAGGTCACAGATACGCAGTATTTT. This translates into CASSQDIQREVTDTQYF. The V call is TRBV14, the J call TRBJ2-3; 9 nucleotides agree with TRBD2. The germline gives CDR1 SGHDN, CDR2 FVKESK. The V segment lost 0 bases and the J segment 2 bases; nucleotides outside the gene matches: 6. The CDR3 runs 17 residues.

V gene TRBV7-9 combines with J gene TRBJ1-2; maybe TRBD1 (5 bases). Germline V CDR1 and CDR2: SEHNR, FQNEAQ (reference sequence). This CDR3 is 14 amino acids long. Trimming shortened V by 5 bases and J by 2 bases, and 12 bases separated the two germline ends. This CDR3 is CASSRPPGNYGYTF. Here the CDR3 DNA reads TGTGCCAGCAGCCGCCCCCCAGGGAACTATGGCTACACCTTC.

J is TRBJ2-3 and V is TRBV20-1; tentative D call: TRBD1 (6 bases). Per germline, CDR1 DFQATT and CDR2 SNEGSKA (reference sequence). This CDR3 has 16 residues. Trimming removed 0 bases from V and 2 bases from J, with 15 bases in between. Here the CDR3 DNA reads TGCAGTGCTAGAGATCTGAGGGGGACCCTCACAGATACGCAGTATTTT. The encoded protein is CSARDLRGTLTDTQYF.

The chain combines TRBV18 with TRBJ1-2; D remains unclear. V was cut by 3 bases and J by 4 bases, with 9 bases left in between. Germline CDR1 KGHSH, CDR2 LQKENI. This CDR3 has 13 amino acids. CDR3 DNA: TGTGCCAGCTCACCTATCCAGAGCTATGGCTACACCTTC. Its translation is CASSPIQSYGYTF.

Many counts were recorded for this clonotype. CDR3 coding DNA: TGTGCCAGCACCAACTTAGGGACGGAGATTTGGACCCTCCACTTT. Translated: CASTNLGTEIWTLHF. The chain carries TRBV7-2 and TRBJ1-6; tentatively, D is TRBD1 (5 bases). Germline values: CDR1 SGHTA, CDR2 FQGNSA. Trimming cost V 7 bases and J 14 bases, with 24 bases left between them. CDR3 length: 15 residues.

The J gene is TRBJ2-7, the V gene TRBV28; 9 bases agree with TRBD1. In germline, CDR1 is MDHEN, CDR2 SYDVKM. This CDR3 spans 14 amino acids. Unmatched junction bases numbered 10, after V lost 7 bases and J lost 6 bases. CDR3 DNA: TGTGCCAGCACTCACGGGACAGGGTACGTCGAGCAGTACTTC. It codes for CASTHGTGYVEQYF.

The chain combines TRBV19 with TRBJ2-3; D not resolved. Germline CDR1 is LNHDA and CDR2 is SQIVND (reference sequence). The CDR3 covers 15 residues. Trimming stripped 3 bases from V and 7 bases from J, with 17 bases between. The CDR3: CASSMLVPILYTQYF. Here the CDR3 DNA reads TGTGCCAGTAGTATGTTGGTCCCAATCTTGTATACGCAGTATTTT.

This clonotype was recorded only once. J is TRBJ2-5 and V is TRBV29-1; TRBD1 matches at 8 bases. Trimming at V came to 1 base and at J to 3 bases, leaving 7 bases not matched to a gene. Germline-derived CDR1 and CDR2 are SQVTM and ANQGSEA. This CDR3 has 15 residues. The CDR3 nucleotides read TGCAGCGTTGAAGCCGGGACAGGCGTAGAAGAGACCCAGTACTTC. This translates into CSVEAGTGVEETQYF.

The V gene is TRBV6-1, the J gene TRBJ2-7, with no clear D. The CDR3 has 13 residues. The germline gives CDR1 MNHNS, CDR2 SASEGT. V was cut by 5 bases and J by 4 bases, with 12 bases left in between. CDR3 amino acids: CASSTVPAYEQYF. CDR3 in DNA: TGTGCCAGCAGTACAGTGCCCGCGTACGAGCAGTACTTC.

This clonotype was found a few times. The V and J genes are TRBV19 and TRBJ2-7; the match to TRBD2 covers 9 bases. Germline assignment: CDR1 LNHDA and CDR2 SQIVND (reference sequence). This CDR3 region has 14 residues. Unmatched junction bases numbered 2, after V lost 5 bases and J lost 0 bases. In DNA form, the CDR3 reads TGTGCCAGTAGTCCTAGCGGGACCTCCTACGAGCAGTACGTC. Protein sequence: CASSPSGTSYEQYV.

The table lists this clonotype with many counts. The gene calls are TRBV7-2 and TRBJ1-1; no firm D call. CDR3 length: 15 residues. Trimming shortened V by 2 bases and J by 4 bases, and 14 bases separated the two germline ends. Germline V lookup: CDR1 SGHTA, CDR2 FQGNSA. The DNA for the CDR3 is TGTGCCAGCAGCTTATCTAGGGATATTGGCACTGAAGCTTTCTTT. Translation: CASSLSRDIGTEAFF.

This clonotype has just a few counts. The genes are TRBV7-6 and TRBJ2-1; 8 positions agree with TRBD2. The CDR3 totals 14 residues. Germline CDR1 SGHVS, CDR2 FNYEAQ. V shed 3 bases, J shed 7 bases, and the junction held 5 bases outside the gene matches. This chain's CDR3 is CASSLMGGGNEQFF. CDR3 coding DNA: TGTGCCAGCAGCTTGATGGGCGGGGGGAATGAGCAGTTCTTC.